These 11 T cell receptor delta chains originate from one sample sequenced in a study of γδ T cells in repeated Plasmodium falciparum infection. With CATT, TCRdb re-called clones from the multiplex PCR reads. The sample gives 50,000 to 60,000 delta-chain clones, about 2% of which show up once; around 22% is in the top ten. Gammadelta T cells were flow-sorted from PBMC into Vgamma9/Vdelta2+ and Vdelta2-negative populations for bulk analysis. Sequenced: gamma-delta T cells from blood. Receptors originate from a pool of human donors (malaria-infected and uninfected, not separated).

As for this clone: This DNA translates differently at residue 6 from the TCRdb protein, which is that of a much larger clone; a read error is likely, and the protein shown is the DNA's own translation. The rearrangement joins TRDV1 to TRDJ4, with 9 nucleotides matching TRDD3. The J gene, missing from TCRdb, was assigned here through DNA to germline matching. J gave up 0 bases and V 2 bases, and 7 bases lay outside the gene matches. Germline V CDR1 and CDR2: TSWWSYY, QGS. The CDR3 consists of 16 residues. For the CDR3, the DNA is TGTGCTCTTGGGGAAGGGATCCGGGGGATACCCAGACCCCTGATCTTT. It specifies CALGEGIRGIPRPLIF.

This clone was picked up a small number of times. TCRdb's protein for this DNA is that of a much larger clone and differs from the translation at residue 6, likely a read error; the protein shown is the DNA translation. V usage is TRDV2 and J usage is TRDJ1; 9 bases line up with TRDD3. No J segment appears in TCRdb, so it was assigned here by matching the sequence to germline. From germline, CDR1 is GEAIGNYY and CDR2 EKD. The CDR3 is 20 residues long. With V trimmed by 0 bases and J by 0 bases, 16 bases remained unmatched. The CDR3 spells CACDTASSYGSGGYTDKLIF. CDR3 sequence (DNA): TGTGCCTGTGACACCGCTTCATCCTACGGGTCTGGGGGATACACCGATAAACTCATCTTT.

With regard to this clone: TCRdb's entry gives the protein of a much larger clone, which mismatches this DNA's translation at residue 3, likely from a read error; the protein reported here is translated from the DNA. As DNA, the CDR3 is TGTGCCCTTAAGGACTACGTTGGGGGTTACCGAGACACCGATAAACTCATCTTT. Protein: CALKDYVGGYRDTDKLIF. The genes are TRDV3 and TRDJ1, with D possibly matching TRDD3 (6 bases). Because TCRdb records no J gene, it was assigned here through a match of the DNA to germline. CDR1 is TVYSNPD and CDR2 is GDNSRS in the germline V gene (reference sequence). V lost 5 bases and J 0 bases, leaving 28 bases between the germline ends. The CDR3 loop spans 18 amino acids.

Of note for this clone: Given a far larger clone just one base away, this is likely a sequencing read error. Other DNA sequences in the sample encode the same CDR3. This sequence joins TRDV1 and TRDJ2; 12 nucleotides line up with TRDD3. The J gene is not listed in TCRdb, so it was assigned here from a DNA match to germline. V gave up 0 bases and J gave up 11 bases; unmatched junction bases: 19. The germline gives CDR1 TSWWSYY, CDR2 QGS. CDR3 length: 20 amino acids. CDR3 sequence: CALGELPFPYWGILEAQLFF. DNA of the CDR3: TGTGCTCTTGGGGAACTACCGTTCCCGTACTGGGGGATACTTGAGGCGCAACTCTTCTTT.

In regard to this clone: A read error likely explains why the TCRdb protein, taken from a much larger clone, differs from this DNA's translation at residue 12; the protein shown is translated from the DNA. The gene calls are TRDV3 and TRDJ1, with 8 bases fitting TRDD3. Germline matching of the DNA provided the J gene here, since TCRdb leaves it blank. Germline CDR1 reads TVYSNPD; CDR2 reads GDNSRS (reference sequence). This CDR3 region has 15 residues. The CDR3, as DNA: TGTGCCTTTTCATGGGGGATCCTGTACACCGATAGACTCATCTTT. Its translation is CAFSWGILYTDRLIF.

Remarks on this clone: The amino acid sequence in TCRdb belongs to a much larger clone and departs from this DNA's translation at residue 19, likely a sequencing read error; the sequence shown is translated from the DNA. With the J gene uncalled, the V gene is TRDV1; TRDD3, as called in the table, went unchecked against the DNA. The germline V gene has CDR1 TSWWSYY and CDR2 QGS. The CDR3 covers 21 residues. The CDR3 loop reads CALGEGILSRLGVMYTDKPIF. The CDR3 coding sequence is TGTGCTCTTGGGGAAGGGATCCTAAGTCGACTGGGGGTCATGTACACCGATAAACCCATCTTT.

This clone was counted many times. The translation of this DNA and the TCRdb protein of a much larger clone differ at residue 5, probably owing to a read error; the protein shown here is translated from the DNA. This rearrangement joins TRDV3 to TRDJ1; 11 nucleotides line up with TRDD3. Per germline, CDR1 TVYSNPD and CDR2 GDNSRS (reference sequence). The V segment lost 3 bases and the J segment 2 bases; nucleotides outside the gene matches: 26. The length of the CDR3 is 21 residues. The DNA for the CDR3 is TGTGCCTTCCCGTGGGGCCTTCCCCGAAACTGGGGGATAGTAGCGACCGATAAACTCATCTTT. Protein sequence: CAFPWGLPRNWGIVATDKLIF.

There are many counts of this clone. CDR3 coding DNA: TGTGCTCTTGGGGGAGTTCCTACGATACTGGGGGATAATACCTGGGACACCCGACAGATGTTTTTC. It is translated as CALGGVPTILGDNTWDTRQMFF. The chain joins TRDV1 to TRDJ3; 11 bases agree with TRDD3. With 4 bases clipped from V and 2 bases from J, the junction kept 16 bases outside the gene matches. CDR3 length: 22 amino acids. Germline CDR1 TSWWSYY, CDR2 QGS.

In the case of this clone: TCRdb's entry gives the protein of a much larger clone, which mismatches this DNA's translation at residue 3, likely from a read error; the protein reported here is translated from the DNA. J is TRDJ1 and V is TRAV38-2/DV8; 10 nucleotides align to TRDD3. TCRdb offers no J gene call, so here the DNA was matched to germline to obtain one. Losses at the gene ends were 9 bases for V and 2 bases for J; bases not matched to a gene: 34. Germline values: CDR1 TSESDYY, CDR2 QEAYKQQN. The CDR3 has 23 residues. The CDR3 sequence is CACLPRIGGPLYWGILRTDKLIF. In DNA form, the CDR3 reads TGTGCTTGTCTGCCCCGAATCGGTGGACCCTTGTACTGGGGGATCCTCAGGACCGATAAACTCATCTTT.

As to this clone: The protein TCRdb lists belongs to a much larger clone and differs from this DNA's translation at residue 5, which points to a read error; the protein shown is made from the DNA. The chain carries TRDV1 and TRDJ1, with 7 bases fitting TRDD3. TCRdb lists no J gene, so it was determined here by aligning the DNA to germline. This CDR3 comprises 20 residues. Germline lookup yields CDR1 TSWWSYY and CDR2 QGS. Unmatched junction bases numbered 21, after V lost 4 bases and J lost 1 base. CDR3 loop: CALGGHTFFTGELLTDKLIF. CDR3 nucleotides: TGTGCTCTTGGGGGACATACCTTCTTCACTGGGGAGCTTCTCACCGATAAACTCATCTTT.

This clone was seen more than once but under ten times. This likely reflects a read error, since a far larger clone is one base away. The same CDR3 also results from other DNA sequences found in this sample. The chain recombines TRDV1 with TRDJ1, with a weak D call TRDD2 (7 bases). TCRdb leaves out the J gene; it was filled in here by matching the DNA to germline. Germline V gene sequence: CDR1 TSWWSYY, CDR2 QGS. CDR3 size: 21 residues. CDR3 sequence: CALGESSRFLHFGGYTDKLIF. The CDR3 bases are TGTGCTCTCGGGGAATCCTCCCGATTCCTACATTTTGGGGGTTACACCGATAAACTCATCTTT.